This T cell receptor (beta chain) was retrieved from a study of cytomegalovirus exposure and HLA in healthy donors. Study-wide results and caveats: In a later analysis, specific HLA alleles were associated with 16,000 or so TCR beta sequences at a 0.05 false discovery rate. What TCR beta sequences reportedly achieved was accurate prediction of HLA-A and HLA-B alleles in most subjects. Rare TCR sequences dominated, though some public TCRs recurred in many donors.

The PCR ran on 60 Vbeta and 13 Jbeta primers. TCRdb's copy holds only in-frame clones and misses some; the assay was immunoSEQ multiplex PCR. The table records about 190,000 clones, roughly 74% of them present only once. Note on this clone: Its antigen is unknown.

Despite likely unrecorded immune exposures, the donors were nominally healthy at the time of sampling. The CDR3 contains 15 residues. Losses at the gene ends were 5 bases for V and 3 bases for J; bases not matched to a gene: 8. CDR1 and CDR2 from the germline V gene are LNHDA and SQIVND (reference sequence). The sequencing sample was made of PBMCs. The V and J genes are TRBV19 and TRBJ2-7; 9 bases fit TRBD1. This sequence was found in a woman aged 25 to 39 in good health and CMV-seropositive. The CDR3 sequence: CASSRPGTGHYEQYF. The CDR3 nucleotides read TGTGCCAGTAGTCGACCCGGGACAGGGCACTACGAGCAGTACTTC.